Shown below are 2 T cell receptor beta chains from a single sample sequenced in a study of blood T cell repertoires in COVID-19. Clones were sequenced by immunoSEQ multiplex PCR, and TCRdb holds only the in-frame ones, with some missing. The sample lists around 130,000 clones; roughly 80% were seen once. Material for sequencing was peripheral blood. These receptors came from an elderly woman with acute or convalescent COVID-19.

The chain couples TRBV18 to TRBJ1-6; 12 bases match TRBD1. This CDR3 comprises 16 residues. Per germline, CDR1 KGHSH and CDR2 LQKENI. The ends lost 3 bases at V and 7 bases at J; junction bases unmatched: 4. In DNA form, the CDR3 reads TGTGCCAGCTCACCCTTGGGACAGGGGGCGAATTCACCCCTCCACTTT. Protein sequence: CASSPLGQGANSPLHF.

The V call is TRBV4-1, the J call TRBJ1-2, with TRBD1 identical over 11 bases. The CDR3 runs to 15 residues. Per the germline V gene, CDR1 is MGHRA and CDR2 is YSYEKL. V gave up 2 bases and J gave up 7 bases; unmatched junction bases: 6. CDR3 region: CASSQPRTGGFGYTF. Written as DNA, the CDR3 is TGCGCCAGCAGCCAACCCCGGACAGGGGGCTTTGGCTACACCTTC.